Listed below are T cell receptor beta chains from one sample, sequenced in a study of cytomegalovirus exposure and HLA in healthy donors. The repertoire was sequenced with immunoSEQ multiplex PCR; TCRdb's copy has only in-frame clones and lacks some. The table has tens of thousands of clones, around 67% seen once; the top ten hold 6.9%. The specimen sequenced was PBMCs. Receptors originate from a woman aged 45-59 years in good health and CMV-seropositive. CDR3s include the opening cysteine and the closing phenylalanine or tryptophan. Fields, in order: V gene, J gene, clone size, D gene, CDR3 DNA, CDR3 protein. A D gene is named only where the DNA matches it firmly. Clone size is stated in some rows and not others, as once, few, many or a class when expanded.

TRBV6-5,TRBJ1-6,-,-,TGTGCCAGCAGTTCCCGACAGACTAATTCACCCCTCCACTTT,CASSSRQTNSPLHF
TRBV19,TRBJ1-5,-,-,TGTGCCAGTAGTGGCCTGAGGAGCAATCAGCCCCAGCATTTT,CASSGLRSNQPQHF
TRBV13,TRBJ2-5,-,-,TGTGCCAGCAGCTTGGGCGGGTTTGAGACCCAGTACTTC,CASSLGGFETQYF
TRBV29-1,TRBJ2-2,-,TRBD1,TGCAGCGTCGGGGGGACAGGGGGCCGTAACACCGGGGAGCTGTTTTTT,CSVGGTGGRNTGELFF
TRBV19,TRBJ1-6,once,-,TGTGCCGCGGCGAGAAATAATTCACCCCTCCACTTT,CAAARNNSPLHF
TRBV5-1,TRBJ2-1,-,-,TGCGCCAGCAGCTTGGGCAGGTACCCGAACAATGAGCAGTTCTTC,CASSLGRYPNNEQFF
TRBV19,TRBJ2-3,-,-,TGTGCCAGTAGTATTAAGAGGGGGTCCGGACGAAGCACAGATACGCAGTATTTT,CASSIKRGSGRSTDTQYF
TRBV6-5,TRBJ2-2,-,TRBD1,TGTGCCACCGAGGGACAGGGGAGGGAGCTGTTTTTT,CATEGQGRELFF
TRBV9,TRBJ1-5,once,TRBD1,TGTGCCAGCAGCCTGACAGGGAGCAATCAGCCCCAGCATTTT,CASSLTGSNQPQHF
TRBV25-1,TRBJ1-2,few,-,TGTGCCAGCAGTGAAGGGTCCGGCGGGAACTATGGCTACACCTTC,CASSEGSGGNYGYTF
TRBV9,TRBJ2-2,-,TRBD2,TGTGCCAGCAGCCTGGCTGCAACGGGGGGTGTCGGGGAGCTGTTTTTT,CASSLAATGGVGELFF
TRBV2,TRBJ1-6,-,TRBD1,TGTGCCAGCAAGGTACAGGGGGCGCGGACCTCCTCACCCCTCCACTTT,CASKVQGARTSSPLHF
TRBV5-1,TRBJ2-2,-,-,TGCGCCAGCTCGGTAGGGGTTCTTGGGGAGCTGTTTTTT,CASSVGVLGELFF
TRBV28,TRBJ2-3,-,-,TGTGCCAGCAGTTTATCGGCAGATACGCAGTATTTT,CASSLSADTQYF
TRBV21-1,TRBJ2-4,few,-,TGTGCCAGCAGCAAAGAAGAGGCAGGGGAGGGGAGCCTAGCCAAAAACATTCAGTACTTC,CASSKEEAGEGSLAKNIQYF
TRBV5-1,TRBJ1-1,once,-,TGCGCCAGCAAGCTTAACACTGAAGCTTTCTTT,CASKLNTEAFF
TRBV7-9,TRBJ2-4,-,TRBD1,TGTTCCAGCAGCTGGGACAGAAACATTCAGTACTTC,CSSSWDRNIQYF
TRBV5-1,TRBJ1-1,-,-,TGCGCCAGCAGCTATCTAACAGGGTCTTACACTGAAGCTTTCTTT,CASSYLTGSYTEAFF
TRBV9,TRBJ2-7,-,-,TGTGCCAGCAGCGTAGTAGGGGAGGGGGGCCTCTCCTACGAGCAGTACTTC,CASSVVGEGGLSYEQYF
TRBV6-6,TRBJ2-7,-,TRBD1,TGTGCCAGCAGTTACCCCCCGGGACAGATGGACGAGCAGTACTTC,CASSYPPGQMDEQYF
TRBV27,TRBJ2-2,-,-,TGTGCCAGCAGTTTATCGGGAGTCGGGGAGCTGTTTTTT,CASSLSGVGELFF
TRBV19,TRBJ2-2,-,-,TGTGCCAGTAGTACGCCGGGACAGAACACCGGGGAGCTGTTTTTT,CASSTPGQNTGELFF
TRBV7-9,TRBJ2-3,-,TRBD2,TGTGCCAGCAGCTTACTCGCGGGGGGTGGAGATACGCAGTATTTT,CASSLLAGGGDTQYF
TRBV7-9,TRBJ1-1,-,-,TGTGCCAGCAGCTTGGGGATGAGGGACACTGAAGCTTTCTTT,CASSLGMRDTEAFF
TRBV6-4,TRBJ1-1,-,-,TGTGCCAGCAGTGACGACCGGCAGGAGAACACTGAAGCTTTCTTT,CASSDDRQENTEAFF
TRBV9,TRBJ2-5,-,-,TGTGCCAGCAGCGTAGGACCTGGGGCAGAAGAGACCCAGTACTTC,CASSVGPGAEETQYF
TRBV5-1,TRBJ2-2,few,-,TGCGCCAGTCTCCTAGACAGGCCAAGCACCGGGGAGCTGTTTTTT,CASLLDRPSTGELFF
TRBV5-4,TRBJ1-6,-,-,TGTGCCAGCAGCTTGGGAGGCGGGGCCTATAATTCACCCCTCCACTTT,CASSLGGGAYNSPLHF
TRBV7-9,TRBJ2-1,-,TRBD2,TGTGCCAGCAGCTTAGCCCAGCGGGGTTACAATGAGCAGTTCTTC,CASSLAQRGYNEQFF
TRBV5-1,TRBJ1-1,-,-,TGCGCTAGCAGCTCCAGATCCGTTCTAGTTGAAGCTTTCTTT,CASSSRSVLVEAFF
TRBV5-1,TRBJ1-5,once,-,TGCGCCAGCAGCTTATCGGGCAATCAGCCCCAGCATTTT,CASSLSGNQPQHF
TRBV5-5,TRBJ1-1,few,-,TGTGCCAGCAGCCCCGAAGGGGGGAACACTGAAGCTTTCTTT,CASSPEGGNTEAFF
TRBV11-2,TRBJ1-1,few,-,TGTGCCAGCAGCTTGGTCCGCCCTACAGGGAGGAACACTGAAGCTTTCTTT,CASSLVRPTGRNTEAFF
TRBV11-2,TRBJ2-7,-,-,TGTGCCAGCAGCTTGGGCTACTCCTACGAGCAGTACTTC,CASSLGYSYEQYF
TRBV5-5,TRBJ1-4,-,-,TGTGCCAGCAGCGCCCCAGGGCCCGCCGGGGAAAAACTGTTTTTT,CASSAPGPAGEKLFF
TRBV7-9,TRBJ2-1,-,TRBD1,TGTGCCAGCAGCGGCGTCCGGGACAGTATCTATGAGCAGTTCTTC,CASSGVRDSIYEQFF
TRBV10-2,TRBJ1-6,-,-,TGCGCCAGCAGTGAAAGGCGGGATTCACCCCTCCACTTT,CASSERRDSPLHF
TRBV6-5,TRBJ1-5,-,TRBD1,TGTGCCAGCAGTCCGGGACAGGACGGGAATCAGCCCCAGCATTTT,CASSPGQDGNQPQHF
TRBV7-3,TRBJ2-1,-,TRBD2,TGTGCCAGCAGCTTGGGACTAGCGGTCTACAATGAGCAGTTCTTC,CASSLGLAVYNEQFF
TRBV5-1,TRBJ2-3,few,TRBD2,TGCGCCAGCAGCCCGGGACTAGCGGCTTCAGATACGCAGTATTTT,CASSPGLAASDTQYF
TRBV29-1,TRBJ1-1,-,TRBD1,TGCAGCGGGGGACAGGGGGCTTCTGAAGCTTTCTTT,CSGGQGASEAFF
TRBV12-5,TRBJ2-7,once,TRBD1,TGTGCTAGTGGTTTGGGGGGACAGGGGGCCTACGAGCAGTACTTC,CASGLGGQGAYEQYF
TRBV27,TRBJ2-1,-,TRBD2,TGTGCCAGCACACCCGGGACTAGCGGGGGCCGTGAGCAGTTCTTC,CASTPGTSGGREQFF
TRBV6-1,TRBJ2-7,-,-,TGTGCCAGCAGGACGCGGGGAACCTCCTACGAGCAGTACTTC,CASRTRGTSYEQYF
TRBV18,TRBJ2-5,-,TRBD2,TGTGCCAGCTCACCTAAGGCCGGGACTAGCATTCTCCAAGAGACCCAGTACTTC,CASSPKAGTSILQETQYF
TRBV27,TRBJ2-3,-,-,TGTGCCAGCAGTTTTTCACTGACAGATACGCAGTATTTT,CASSFSLTDTQYF
TRBV27,TRBJ1-1,-,TRBD1,TGTGCCAGCAGTTACCGTAGACAGGGAGGCACTGAAGCTTTCTTT,CASSYRRQGGTEAFF
TRBV5-1,TRBJ1-2,-,TRBD1,TGCGCCAGCAGCTTGGCCAGCGGGACAGGAGCTAACTATGGCTACACCTTC,CASSLASGTGANYGYTF
TRBV21-1,TRBJ2-1,-,-,TGTGCCAGCAGCAAAGTGGACAGGGGGCGGGTAAATGAGCAGTTCTTC,CASSKVDRGRVNEQFF
TRBV7-3,TRBJ2-5,-,-,TGTGCCAGCAGCTTAACAGGGGCGCAAGAGACCCAGTACTTC,CASSLTGAQETQYF
TRBV19,TRBJ2-1,-,TRBD2,TGTGCCAGTAGTATAGACGGGGGGGCTTTCTACAATGAGCAGTTCTTC,CASSIDGGAFYNEQFF
TRBV6-6,TRBJ2-7,-,TRBD1,TGTGCCAGCAGTTACCCCATGGGGCACGGGACAGCCGAGCAGTACTTC,CASSYPMGHGTAEQYF
TRBV28,TRBJ1-2,-,-,TGTGCCAGCAGCCCCATGTTCTATGGCTACACCTTC,CASSPMFYGYTF
TRBV28,TRBJ1-2,-,TRBD1,TGTGCCAGCAGTTCGGGACAGGAGCCGGGTGGCTACACCTTC,CASSSGQEPGGYTF
TRBV10-3,TRBJ2-6,few,TRBD1,TGTGCCATCAGGGGACAGGGTCGCTCTGGGGCCAACGTCCTGACTTTC,CAIRGQGRSGANVLTF
TRBV5-1,TRBJ2-5,-,TRBD2,TGCGCCAGCAGATCCCTAGCGGGGGAGACCCAGTACTTC,CASRSLAGETQYF
TRBV11-2,TRBJ2-1,-,-,TGTGCCAGCAGCTTAATCGGGGGGCAGAATGAGCAGTTCTTC,CASSLIGGQNEQFF
TRBV12-5,TRBJ1-5,-,-,TGTGCTAGTGGAGAACAGTTTGGCAATCAGCCCCAGCATTTT,CASGEQFGNQPQHF
TRBV14,TRBJ1-2,-,TRBD1,TGTGCCAGCAGCCAAGGGACAGGGGCCCTGTCCGGCTACACCTTC,CASSQGTGALSGYTF
TRBV21-1,TRBJ1-2,-,-,TGTGCCAGCAGCAAAGCGCAGGTAGAAGGAGGCTACACCTTC,CASSKAQVEGGYTF